The TCR beta chain described here comes from a study of blood T cell repertoires in COVID-19 (TCRdb year 2020). About the investigation overall: Samples covering the acute and convalescent phases of COVID-19 were provided by collaborators in the United States, Italy and Spain. The prospective study material was composed of cDNA or gDNA derived from T cells, B-cell-depleted T cells, or PBMCs. The dataset comprised deeply sampled blood TCRbeta repertoires from subjects exposed to, actively infected with, or recovered from COVID-19. The repertoires were made available in a free public database intended to serve as a resource for research on the immune response to SARS-CoV-2. The samples were drawn from the first 160 participants of the ongoing ImmuneRACE study and from roughly 1,300 subjects provided by 6 global collaborators. A de-identified subject ID, COVID-19 status, age in years and sex were almost always included in the sample metadata. Where available, HLA class I and class II types were obtained from metadata supplied by the sample provider rather than from assay-based typing.

The collaborating institutions used their own protocols to collect whole blood in K2EDTA tubes. Collaborator samples were shipped for TCRbeta analysis as frozen whole blood, isolated PBMCs, or DNA extracted from either sample type. Points the paper makes about the study in general: How much clinical and demographic metadata was included differed by source and by participant, and the metadata was provided uncurated.

From the cysteine through the phenylalanine, the CDR3 covers 15 amino acids. The CDR3 DNA has 45 bases and is translated from base 1. V and J are trimmed by 4 bases and 7 bases, and the gene matches miss 10 bases of the junction. The germline V gene specifies MDHEN as CDR1 and SYDVKM as CDR2. TCRbeta CDR3 regions were amplified from genomic DNA by means of the immunoSEQ Assay, a bias-controlled multiplex PCR. As for the authors' bioinformatics: Nucleated cell counts per sample were estimated from amplification of reference gene primers within the assay. Sequence reads were collapsed and filtered to measure the absolute abundance of every unique TCRbeta CDR3 rearrangement. For each sample, productive Simpson clonality was calculated as the square root of Simpson's diversity index across productive rearrangements. In TCRdb, the immuneACCESS table is reduced to in-frame sequences with V and J assigned. These tables do not hold every clone; where another copy was compared, an unresolved V gene accounts for under half, and the others remain unexplained. From that table come the V and J calls and clone size; the DNA was used to work out D and trimming. Present in this sample are some 250,000 clones, over 65% of which were seen just once. The top ten constitute around 3.4% of the sample.

Regarding this clone: Its antigen is still unknown. No per-base quality is available; no much larger clone lies one base away.

The TCR sequence derives from a woman at least 80 years old with acute or convalescent COVID-19. The chain is made from TRBV28 and TRBJ1-5; 7 central bases correspond to TRBD1. The sequenced sample consisted of peripheral blood. The DNA sequence reads TGTGCCAGCAGTTCGGGGACAGTTTTCGGACAGCCCCAGCATTTT. Translated, it reads CASSSGTVFGQPQHF.